The rows below give T cell receptor beta chains drawn from one sample of a study of blood T cell repertoires in COVID-19. Clones were sequenced by immunoSEQ multiplex PCR, and TCRdb holds only the in-frame ones, with some missing. The table includes about 260,000 clones, roughly 84% detected once. Sequenced input: peripheral blood. These receptor sequences come from a man aged 60 to 75 with acute or convalescent COVID-19. Each CDR3 is given with its conserved first and last residue. The D gene is left open where the match is weak. Size tells how often a clone was seen (once, few, many) or the class of an expanded clone, and some rows leave it out.

.	.	TRBV9	TRBJ1-3	CASSVEAPGRGSGNTIYF	TGTGCCAGCAGCGTAGAAGCCCCGGGCAGGGGATCTGGAAACACCATATATTTT
.	few	TRBV9	TRBJ1-1	CASGPFEVEAFF	TGTGCCAGCGGGCCTTTCGAAGTTGAAGCTTTCTTT
TRBD1	.	TRBV18	TRBJ2-7	CASSETGTAYEQYF	TGTGCCAGCTCAGAAACCGGGACAGCCTACGAGCAGTACTTC
.	.	TRBV11-2	TRBJ2-7	CASSPPGHRGKYF	TGTGCCAGCAGCCCACCGGGACACCGAGGGAAGTACTTC
.	.	TRBV29-1	TRBJ2-3	CSARPTWGSTDTQYF	TGCAGCGCCCGTCCAACTTGGGGCAGCACAGATACGCAGTATTTT
TRBD2	.	TRBV6-6	TRBJ2-7	CASSHNRDYDYEQYF	TGTGCCAGCAGTCACAACCGGGACTACGACTACGAGCAGTACTTC
.	once	TRBV5-1	TRBJ2-7	CASSTGLLNMEQYF	TGCGCCAGCAGCACCGGACTTCTCAATATGGAGCAGTACTTC
.	.	TRBV20-1	TRBJ2-3	CSASLTSGADTQYF	TGCAGTGCTAGTTTAACGAGTGGGGCGGATACGCAGTATTTT
TRBD2	few	TRBV27	TRBJ2-1	CASSKLATSYNEQFF	TGTGCCAGCAGTAAACTAGCGACTTCCTACAATGAGCAGTTCTTC
.	.	TRBV5-1	TRBJ2-7	CASSLNRGNYEQYF	TGCGCCAGCAGCTTGAATCGGGGTAACTACGAGCAGTACTTC
.	.	TRBV27	TRBJ2-7	CASSGGSEQYF	TGTGCCAGCAGTGGAGGTAGCGAGCAGTACTTC
.	few	TRBV2	TRBJ1-2	CASGRVKGYTF	TGTGCCAGCGGGAGGGTTAAAGGCTACACCTTC
.	.	TRBV12-3/TRBV12-4	TRBJ1-2	CASWGVGYTF	TGTGCCAGCTGGGGGGTTGGCTACACCTTC
TRBD1	.	TRBV5-4	TRBJ1-5	CASSLGSGGSNQPQHF	TGTGCCAGCAGCTTGGGTTCAGGGGGTAGCAATCAGCCCCAGCATTTT
TRBD2	.	TRBV5-1	TRBJ2-3	CASSSLLAGGRVLSTDTQYF	TGCGCCAGCAGCTCGCTACTAGCGGGGGGGCGGGTACTTAGCACAGATACGCAGTATTTT
.	.	TRBV9	TRBJ2-7	CASSGDTYEQYF	TGTGCCAGCAGTGGGGACACCTACGAGCAGTACTTC
TRBD1	once	TRBV7-3	TRBJ2-3	CASSSVTGENTQYF	TGTGCCAGCAGCTCCGTCACAGGGGAAAATACGCAGTATTTT
TRBD1	.	TRBV18	TRBJ2-2	CASSPRDRGWNTGELFF	TGTGCCAGCTCACCGCGGGACAGGGGATGGAACACCGGGGAGCTGTTTTTT
.	.	TRBV5-1	TRBJ2-7	CASASEGVLSYEQYF	TGCGCCAGCGCGAGCGAGGGAGTCCTCTCCTACGAGCAGTACTTC
.	.	TRBV6-5	TRBJ2-5	CASRDSLSEETQYF	TGTGCCAGCAGGGACAGCCTTTCCGAAGAGACCCAGTACTTC
.	once	TRBV27	TRBJ1-6	CASSFIPPGQPNSPLHF	TGTGCCAGCAGTTTTATACCGCCGGGACAACCTAATTCACCCCTCCACTTT
.	.	TRBV13	TRBJ1-2	CASSLDFGSGYTF	TGTGCCAGCAGCTTGGACTTCGGAAGTGGCTACACCTTC
TRBD2	.	TRBV6-5	TRBJ2-3	CASNGKAGGTDTQYF	TGTGCCAGCAACGGAAAAGCGGGGGGCACAGATACGCAGTATTTT
.	.	TRBV19	TRBJ1-5	CASSISRYRTQHF	TGTGCCAGTAGTATATCGCGGTACCGGACCCAGCATTTT
TRBD1	.	TRBV6-1	TRBJ2-7	CASSEPGQGGYEQYF	TGTGCCAGCAGTGAACCGGGACAGGGGGGCTACGAGCAGTACTTC
.	.	TRBV5-4	TRBJ2-5	CASSLDRVGETQYF	TGTGCCAGCAGCTTGGACAGGGTAGGAGAGACCCAGTACTTC
.	.	TRBV7-3	TRBJ1-6	CASSLQRDSPLHF	TGTGCCAGCAGCTTACAGCGAGATTCACCCCTCCACTTT
TRBD1	.	TRBV7-3	TRBJ1-6	CASSTGGHNSPLHF	TGTGCCAGCAGTACAGGGGGACATAATTCACCCCTCCACTTT
.	.	TRBV3-1/TRBV3-2	TRBJ2-5	CASRLEEGTQYF	TGTGCCAGCAGACTCGAAGAGGGGACCCAGTACTTC
.	.	TRBV7-8	TRBJ1-6	CASSFQGSPLHF	TGTGCCAGCAGCTTCCAGGGTTCACCCCTCCACTTT
.	once	TRBV5-1	TRBJ1-3	CASSLGTAGNTIYF	TGCGCCAGCAGCTTGGGGACAGCCGGAAACACCATATATTTT
TRBD1	.	TRBV3-1/TRBV3-2	TRBJ1-2	CASSPGTEQFYGYTF	TGTGCCAGCAGCCCCGGGACAGAGCAATTCTATGGCTACACCTTC
.	.	TRBV4-1	TRBJ1-1	CASSQEGGGTAEAFF	TGCGCCAGCAGCCAAGAAGGCGGGGGCACGGCTGAAGCTTTCTTT
.	.	TRBV11-3	TRBJ2-7	CASSPREGGYEQYF	TGTGCCAGCAGCCCTCGTGAAGGGGGCTACGAGCAGTACTTC
TRBD2	.	TRBV10-3	TRBJ2-3	CAISELAGPTDTQYF	TGTGCCATCAGTGAGTTAGCGGGTCCCACAGATACGCAGTATTTT
TRBD1	.	TRBV18	TRBJ2-5	CASSLIATDRGQETQYF	TGTGCCAGCTCACTGATCGCGACTGACAGGGGCCAAGAGACCCAGTACTTC
.	.	TRBV7-8	TRBJ1-6	CASSHTSNSYNSPLHF	TGTGCCAGCAGCCATACATCCAATTCCTATAATTCACCCCTCCACTTT
TRBD1	.	TRBV9	TRBJ1-1	CASSVGQGAANTEAFF	TGTGCCAGCAGCGTAGGTCAGGGGGCAGCGAACACTGAAGCTTTCTTT
TRBD1	.	TRBV18	TRBJ1-5	CASSSGQGPSNQPQHF	TGTGCCAGCTCATCGGGACAGGGGCCTAGCAATCAGCCCCAGCATTTT
.	.	TRBV10-3	TRBJ1-2	CAISEDRATYGYTF	TGTGCCATCAGTGAGGACAGAGCGACCTATGGCTACACCTTC
.	.	TRBV2	TRBJ1-6	CASSDEQGRRSPLHF	TGTGCCAGCAGTGACGAACAGGGTAGGCGGTCACCCCTCCACTTT
TRBD1	few	TRBV19	TRBJ1-5	CASSMGGQATQPQHF	TGTGCCAGTAGTATGGGCGGACAGGCGACTCAGCCCCAGCATTTT
.	.	TRBV12-3/TRBV12-4	TRBJ1-5	CASVGGVGPQHF	TGTGCCAGCGTCGGGGGGGTCGGGCCCCAGCATTTT
.	once	TRBV5-1	TRBJ1-6	CASSLTASESPLHF	TGCGCCAGCAGCTTGACGGCATCGGAGTCACCCCTCCACTTT
TRBD2	.	TRBV6-2/TRBV6-3	TRBJ2-1	CASSYGTSGSNEQFF	TGTGCCAGCAGTTACGGGACTAGCGGGAGTAATGAGCAGTTCTTC
TRBD2	.	TRBV6-4	TRBJ2-1	CASSVLAGASSYNEQFF	TGTGCCAGCAGCGTACTAGCGGGAGCTTCCTCCTACAATGAGCAGTTCTTC
TRBD2	.	TRBV27	TRBJ2-5	CASSLSSGRQETQYF	TGTGCCAGCAGTTTATCTAGCGGGAGGCAAGAGACCCAGTACTTC
.	.	TRBV9	TRBJ1-1	CASSVVPGGTEAFF	TGTGCCAGCAGCGTAGTCCCGGGGGGGACTGAAGCTTTCTTT
.	.	TRBV19	TRBJ1-1	CASAPRRTANTEAFF	TGTGCCAGTGCCCCCCGCAGGACAGCGAACACTGAAGCTTTCTTT
TRBD1	.	TRBV7-9	TRBJ2-7	CASSSRDRGYEQYF	TGTGCCAGCAGCTCGAGGGACAGAGGCTACGAGCAGTACTTC
.	.	TRBV5-8	TRBJ1-2	CASSLDQGAGSNYGYTF	TGTGCCAGCAGCTTGGACCAGGGCGCTGGTTCTAACTATGGCTACACCTTC
.	.	TRBV6-5	TRBJ2-7	CASSYSRSSYEQYF	TGTGCCAGCAGTTACTCGCGGAGCTCCTACGAGCAGTACTTC
.	.	TRBV19	TRBJ2-5	CASRYTSEVKTQYF	TGTGCCAGCCGCTATACCTCGGAGGTGAAGACCCAGTACTTC
.	.	TRBV3-1/TRBV3-2	TRBJ2-5	CASIAVNQETQYF	TGTGCCAGCATTGCGGTCAACCAAGAGACCCAGTACTTC
TRBD2	.	TRBV7-9	TRBJ2-5	CASRGGWDYSQETQYF	TGTGCCAGCAGGGGAGGATGGGACTATTCACAAGAGACCCAGTACTTC
TRBD1	.	TRBV5-1	TRBJ2-7	CASSSGTGRMSEYF	TGCGCCAGCAGCTCCGGGACAGGGAGGATGTCGGAGTACTTC
.	.	TRBV19	TRBJ2-1	CASSPWGGPGNEQFF	TGTGCCAGTAGTCCGTGGGGGGGCCCTGGCAATGAGCAGTTCTTC
.	few	TRBV29-1	TRBJ2-5	CSTGSGGQETQYF	TGCAGCACCGGGTCCGGCGGCCAAGAGACCCAGTACTTC
.	.	TRBV5-6	TRBJ2-5	CASSLQDLQETQYF	TGTGCCAGCAGCTTACAGGACCTCCAAGAGACCCAGTACTTC